One and the same sample provided the 25 T cell receptor beta chains below, sequenced in a study of human T cells and chemical hapten exposure. TCRdb recomputed calls from the RACE reads with MiXCR, one row per CDR3 protein. The table has roughly 82,000 distinct CDR3 sequences, around 11% seen once; the top ten hold about 3.7%. Stated time point: patch test 1, 2 weeks after DPC sensitization. Treatment noted: therapeutic diphenylcyclopropenone sensitization with weekly scalp DPC. Sequencing used whole blood, obtained in connection with sensitization to the hapten diphenylcyclopropenone (DPC). The receptors shown here come from a woman aged 55-75 years with alopecia areata. Some clones in this sample may be carry-over from other donors' samples.

In this sample, this clonotype turned up a few times. The chain combines TRBV7-6 with TRBJ2-5; either TRBD1 or TRBD2 may fit D (5 bases each). The length of the CDR3 is 15 residues. The V end was cut by 1 base, the J end by 5 bases, with 14 bases between. Per the germline V gene, CDR1 is SGHVS and CDR2 is FNYEAQ. This chain's CDR3 is CASSLGLRAGETQYF. Written as DNA, the CDR3 is TGTGCCAGCAGCTTAGGTCTGAGGGCAGGGGAGACCCAGTACTTC.

The chain has TRBV20-1 and TRBJ2-7; TRBD1 agrees at 8 bases. After removal of 6 bases from V and 5 bases from J, the junction contained 3 bases not matched to a gene. Looked up from germline, CDR1 is DFQATT and CDR2 is SNEGSKA (reference sequence). This CDR3 has 11 amino acids. The CDR3 coding sequence is TGCAGTGCCCCGACAGGGGACGAGCAGTACTTC. This gives the protein CSAPTGDEQYF.

The V gene is TRBV12-3 or TRBV12-4, the J gene TRBJ1-5; D is uncertain. This CDR3 has 14 residues. With 2 bases removed from V and 8 bases from J, the gap between germline ends came to 13 bases. CDR3 in DNA: TGTGCCAGCAGTTTATTATTTAGAACTGAGCCCCAGCATTTT. Its protein is CASSLLFRTEPQHF.

The rearrangement uses TRBV10-3 and TRBJ2-1; the D gene is possibly TRBD2 (6 bases). Trimming removed 8 bases at V and 10 bases at J, with 15 bases between. The CDR3 runs 12 residues. CDR1 ENHRY and CDR2 SYGVKD come from the germline V gene. The CDR3 nucleotides read TGTGCCATCGCGGGGTTCGTCGGAGAGCAGTTCTTC. Translating gives CAIAGFVGEQFF.

As to this clonotype: A read error may be the cause here, since a much bigger clone is one base away. The chain recombines TRBV4-1 with TRBJ1-3; D not resolved. The CDR3 has 16 amino acids. Germline CDR1 and CDR2: MGHRA and YSYEKL. The CDR3 bases are TGCGCCAACAGCCATGTTTTTATGAGCTCTGGAAACACCATATATTTT. This codes for CANSHVFMSSGNTIYF.

This clonotype was found a few times. The chain is built from TRBV6-2 or TRBV6-3 and TRBJ1-5, with D possibly matching TRBD1 (5 bases). Germline V gene sequence: CDR1 MNHEY, CDR2 SVGEGT. The CDR3 extends over 13 amino acids. Trimming cost V 6 bases and J 5 bases, with 11 bases left between them. CDR3 region: CASRSPGDQPQHF. CDR3 nucleotides: TGTGCCAGCAGATCCCCGGGGGATCAGCCCCAGCATTTT.

This clonotype has just one count. The V and J genes are TRBV10-3 and TRBJ1-5; possibly TRBD1 for D (5 bases). CDR1 ENHRY and CDR2 SYGVKD come from the germline V gene. V was shortened by 3 bases and J by 2 bases, with 8 bases between the two germline ends. This CDR3 spans 14 amino acids. CDR3 coding DNA: TGTGCCATCAGTGAACGGGGGGGCAATCAGCCCCAGCATTTT. Protein: CAISERGGNQPQHF.

This clonotype was recorded at least ten times. The chain combines TRBV18 with TRBJ1-2, with unresolved D. This CDR3 is 13 amino acids long. Germline CDR1 reads KGHSH; CDR2 reads LQKENI. Trimming took off 4 bases at V and 0 bases at J, with 6 bases between the two ends. CDR3 sequence reads: CASSQTSNYGYTF. The CDR3 DNA reads TGTGCCAGCTCACAGACATCTAACTATGGCTACACCTTC.

There are a few counts of this clonotype. The rearrangement uses TRBV6-6 and TRBJ2-3; D possibly matches TRBD1 or TRBD2 (6 bases each). This CDR3 has 15 residues. Between the trimmed V and J ends, which lost 0 bases and 5 bases, there was a span of 12 bases. Germline V CDR1 and CDR2: MNHNY, SVGAGI (reference sequence). The CDR3 loop reads CASSYSPEGGDTQYF. The CDR3 DNA reads as TGTGCCAGCAGTTACTCTCCCGAGGGGGGAGATACGCAGTATTTT.

There are many counts of this clonotype. The chain uses TRBV29-1 and TRBJ2-7; D might be TRBD1 (5 bases). Germline V lookup: CDR1 SQVTM, CDR2 ANQGSEA. There are 13 residues in the CDR3. The V end was cut by 3 bases, the J end by 5 bases, with 14 bases between. Here the CDR3 DNA reads TGCAGCGTTGATGAAGTAGGGGCCCACGAGCAGTACTTC. Encoded protein: CSVDEVGAHEQYF.

The chain couples TRBV21-1 to TRBJ2-7. TRBV21-1 is given as a pseudogene. The CDR3 covers 13 residues. The CDR3 DNA is TGTACCAGCAGCAAAGGCAGCTCCTACGAGCAGTACTTC. It specifies CTSSKGSSYEQYF.

This clonotype has at least ten counts. The chain joins TRBV20-1 to TRBJ2-7, with 9 positions matching TRBD2. The CDR3 length is 14 residues. Trimming cost V 2 bases and J 4 bases; bases outside gene matches: 6. CDR1 and CDR2 from the germline V gene are DFQATT and SNEGSKA (reference sequence). CDR3 protein: CSARLSGLAYEQYF. The CDR3 nucleotides read TGCAGTGCTAGATTGAGTGGACTAGCGTACGAGCAGTACTTC.

This clonotype was counted many times. The V gene is TRBV3-1, the J gene TRBJ1-5; D remains unclear. Germline loops: CDR1 LGHDT, CDR2 YNNKEL (reference sequence). The V end lost 1 base, the J end lost 4 bases, and 8 bases lay between the germline ends. There are 14 residues in the CDR3. CDR3 sequence reads: CASSQVGQNQPQHF. CDR3 sequence (DNA): TGTGCCAGCAGCCAAGTAGGGCAGAATCAGCCCCAGCATTTT.

This chain connects TRBV18 to TRBJ2-5, with TRBD2 matching 10 bases. Germline CDR1 is KGHSH and CDR2 is LQKENI. The CDR3 sequence is 17 residues long. Trimming took 3 bases from V and 2 from J; bases not matched to a gene: 9. The CDR3 region is CASSPGLAARQQETQYF. CDR3 sequence (DNA): TGTGCCAGCTCACCCGGACTAGCGGCACGCCAACAAGAGACCCAGTACTTC.

This chain uses TRBV29-1 with TRBJ2-2, with D tentatively TRBD1 (6 bases). V dropped 7 bases and J dropped 4 bases, with 13 bases sitting between them. CDR1 is SQVTM, CDR2 ANQGSEA, per germline. The CDR3 is 13 residues long. CDR3 sequence (DNA): TGCAGCGCTAACAGGGTTCCCACCGGGGAGCTGTTTTTT. Its protein product is CSANRVPTGELFF.

This clonotype showed up many times. The V call is TRBV29-1, the J call TRBJ1-2; 7 nucleotides agree with TRBD1. The CDR3 totals 16 residues. CDR1 is SQVTM, CDR2 ANQGSEA, per germline. The J segment lost 4 bases and the V segment lost 0 bases, leaving 11 bases of the junction unmatched. The chain's CDR3 is CSVEDYHGQGGYGYTF. CDR3 DNA: TGCAGCGTTGAAGACTATCATGGGCAGGGGGGCTATGGCTACACCTTC.

The V gene is TRBV18, the J gene TRBJ1-1; perhaps TRBD1 as D (5 bases). CDR1 KGHSH and CDR2 LQKENI come from the germline V gene. V lost 3 bases and J 1 base, leaving 12 bases between the germline ends. The CDR3 covers 15 residues. This CDR3 is CASSPGDDRNTEAFF. The CDR3 DNA is TGTGCCAGCTCACCGGGGGATGACAGGAACACTGAAGCTTTCTTT.

This clonotype has just a few counts. This chain links TRBV2 with TRBJ1-1, with D hard to call. The CDR3 totals 15 residues. V gave up 2 bases and J gave up 1 base, with 11 bases separating them. Germline V gives CDR1 SNHLY, CDR2 FYNNEI. The DNA for the CDR3 is TGTGCCAGCAGTGAAAGACAAGGAAGGAACACTGAAGCTTTCTTT. Translated, it gives CASSERQGRNTEAFF.

The chain is built from TRBV30 and TRBJ1-1; 7 positions match TRBD1. V lost 3 bases to trimming and J lost 1 base; unmatched junction nucleotides: 8. Germline V lookup: CDR1 GTSNPN, CDR2 SVGIG (reference sequence). This CDR3 is built from 15 residues. The CDR3 DNA reads TGTGCCTGGAGCCGCTTGGGGACAGCGAACACTGAAGCTTTCTTT. Protein: CAWSRLGTANTEAFF. Complete variable domain (other parts from reference TRBV30 and TRBJ1-1): SQTIHQWPATLVQPVGSPLSLECTVEGTSNPNLYWYRQAAGRGLQLLFYSVGIGQISSEVPQNLSASRPQDRQFILSSKKLLLSDSGFYLCAWSRLGTANTEAFFGQGTRLTVV.

This clonotype was seen many times. The chain uses TRBV18 and TRBJ1-2; possibly TRBD1 for D (5 bases). V gave up 6 bases and J gave up 5 bases, with 13 bases separating them. CDR3 length: 13 amino acids. CDR1 and CDR2 from the germline V gene are KGHSH and LQKENI. In DNA form, the CDR3 reads TGTGCCAGCTCCCCATCGCAGGGATATGGCTACACCTTC. As protein: CASSPSQGYGYTF.

This clonotype has at least ten counts. The V and J genes are TRBV20-1 and TRBJ2-5; no clear D. Germline values: CDR1 DFQATT, CDR2 SNEGSKA (reference sequence). Trimming shortened V by 2 bases and J by 2 bases, and 21 bases separated the two germline ends. CDR3 length: 17 residues. The CDR3 protein is CSARSPRWPPTQETQYF. DNA of the CDR3: TGCAGTGCTAGATCTCCCAGGTGGCCGCCTACTCAAGAGACCCAGTACTTC.

The chain has TRBV30 and TRBJ2-7; TRBD1 matches 9 bases. The length of the CDR3 is 12 residues. CDR1 is GTSNPN and CDR2 is SVGIG in the germline V gene (reference sequence). Trimming at V came to 7 bases and at J to 5 bases, leaving 6 bases not matched to a gene. CDR3 protein: CALGQGGHEQYF. The CDR3 region has the DNA TGTGCCTTGGGACAGGGCGGCCACGAGCAGTACTTC.

The J gene is TRBJ1-6, the V gene TRBV18; a weak D match, TRBD1 (6 bases). The CDR3 covers 19 residues. Germline loops: CDR1 KGHSH, CDR2 LQKENI. Trimming left V 3 bases short and J 4 bases short, with 22 bases between. The CDR3 DNA reads as TGTGCCAGCTCACCCCTCGGACACGGGGACATAGGGTATAATTCACCCCTCCACTTT. It codes for CASSPLGHGDIGYNSPLHF.

The CDR3 nucleotides are TGTGCCAGCAGTCCCGGATTCAGGAGGACAGATACGCAGTATTTT. Its protein product is CASSPGFRRTDTQYF. The chain links TRBV3-1 to TRBJ2-3, with TRBD2 as a possible D gene (5 bases). Per the germline V gene, CDR1 is LGHDT and CDR2 is YNNKEL (reference sequence). Trimming stripped 6 bases from V and 3 bases from J, with 16 bases between. The CDR3 covers 15 residues.

The chain combines TRBV7-6 with TRBJ2-2; D is uncertain. Germline lookup yields CDR1 SGHVS and CDR2 FNYEAQ. V gave up 1 base and J gave up 4 bases, with 7 bases separating them. There are 14 residues in the CDR3. The CDR3 loop reads CASSLGTSTGELFF. CDR3 nucleotides: TGTGCCAGCAGCTTAGGGACCTCCACCGGGGAGCTGTTTTTT.